This T cell receptor beta chain derives from a study of T-cell reconstitution after alpha-beta-depleted transplantation in children. This clonotype has only a few counts. No antigen is known for it. Preparation of the TCRbeta library used unique molecular identifiers. TCRdb reprocessed the PCR reads via MiXCR and lists one record per CDR3 protein. Of fewer than 550,000 distinct CDR3 sequences in the sample, 10% to 12% were seen once. Findings and caveats of the study: T-cell counts and diversity at one year following transplant were attributed mainly to newly produced T cells.

This specimen consisted of PBMCs, mostly from graft donor cells, obtained 180 days after TCRalphabeta/CD19-depleted stem cell transplant. The clonotype originates from a female patient between 2 and 15 years old who had a stem cell transplant for aplastic anemia, so the T cells may come from the graft donor.

CDR3 protein: CSASGDSLYNEQFF. The DNA of the CDR3 is TGCAGTGCCAGTGGGGACTCCTTATACAATGAGCAGTTCTTC. The chain combines TRBV20-1 with TRBJ2-1, with D possibly being TRBD2 (6 bases). Germline CDR1 reads DFQATT; CDR2 reads SNEGSKA (reference sequence). The ends were cut back, 6 bases at V and 4 bases at J, with 16 bases in the middle. This CDR3 region has 14 residues.